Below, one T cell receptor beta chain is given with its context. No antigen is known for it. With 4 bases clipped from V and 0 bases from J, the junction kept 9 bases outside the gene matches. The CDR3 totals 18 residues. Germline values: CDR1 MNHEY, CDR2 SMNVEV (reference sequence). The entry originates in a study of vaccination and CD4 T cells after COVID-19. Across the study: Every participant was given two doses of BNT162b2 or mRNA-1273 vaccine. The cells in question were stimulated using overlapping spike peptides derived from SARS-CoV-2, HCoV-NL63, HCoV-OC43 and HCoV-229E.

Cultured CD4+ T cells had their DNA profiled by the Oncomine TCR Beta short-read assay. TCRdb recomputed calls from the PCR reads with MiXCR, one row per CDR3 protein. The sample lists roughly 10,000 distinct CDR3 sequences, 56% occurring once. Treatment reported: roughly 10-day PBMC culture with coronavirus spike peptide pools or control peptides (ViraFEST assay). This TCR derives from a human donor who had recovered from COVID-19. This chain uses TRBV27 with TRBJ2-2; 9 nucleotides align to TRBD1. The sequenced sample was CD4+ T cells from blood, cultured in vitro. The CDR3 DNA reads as TGTGCCAGCAGTTCTTACTCCGGGACAGGGACGAACACCGGGGAGCTGTTTTTT. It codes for CASSSYSGTGTNTGELFF.